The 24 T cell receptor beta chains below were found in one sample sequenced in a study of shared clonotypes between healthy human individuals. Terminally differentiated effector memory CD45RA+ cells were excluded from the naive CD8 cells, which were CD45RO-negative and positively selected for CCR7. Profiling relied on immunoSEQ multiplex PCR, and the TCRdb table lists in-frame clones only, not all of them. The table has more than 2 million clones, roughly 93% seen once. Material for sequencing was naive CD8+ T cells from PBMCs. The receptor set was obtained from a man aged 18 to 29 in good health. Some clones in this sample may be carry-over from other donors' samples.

CDR3 in amino acids: CASSPGGAYGYTF. The CDR3 DNA follows: TGCGCCAGCAGCCCAGGGGGCGCCTATGGCTACACCTTC. The chain joins TRBV4-1 to TRBJ1-2; 8 bases agree with TRBD1. Germline V gives CDR1 MGHRA, CDR2 YSYEKL. This CDR3 is 13 amino acids long. With 4 bases clipped from V and 4 bases from J, the junction kept 2 bases outside the gene matches.

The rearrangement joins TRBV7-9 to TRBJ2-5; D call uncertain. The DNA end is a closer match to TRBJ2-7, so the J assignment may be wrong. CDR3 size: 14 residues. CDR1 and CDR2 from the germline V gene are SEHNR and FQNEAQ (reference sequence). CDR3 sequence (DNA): TGTGCCAGCAGCTTAGGGGGATTGGTCTACGAGCAGTACTTC. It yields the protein CASSLGGLVYEQYF.

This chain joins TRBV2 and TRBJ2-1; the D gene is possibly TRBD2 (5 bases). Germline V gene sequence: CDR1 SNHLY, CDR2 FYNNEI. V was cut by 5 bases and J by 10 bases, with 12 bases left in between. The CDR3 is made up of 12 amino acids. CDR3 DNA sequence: TGTGCCAGCAGTCCCGACTACGGGGAGCAGTTCTTC. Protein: CASSPDYGEQFF.

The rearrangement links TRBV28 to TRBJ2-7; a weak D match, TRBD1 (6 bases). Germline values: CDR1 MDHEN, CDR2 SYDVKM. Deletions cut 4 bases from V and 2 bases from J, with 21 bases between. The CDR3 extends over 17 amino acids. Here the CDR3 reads CASSSPSDTGTPYEQYF. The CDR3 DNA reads TGTGCCAGCAGTTCCCCGAGTGACACAGGGACCCCCTACGAGCAGTACTTC.

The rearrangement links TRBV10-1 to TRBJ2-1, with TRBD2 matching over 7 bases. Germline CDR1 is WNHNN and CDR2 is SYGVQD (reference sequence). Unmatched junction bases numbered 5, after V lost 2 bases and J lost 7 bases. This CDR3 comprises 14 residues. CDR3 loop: CASSEAGVGNEQFF. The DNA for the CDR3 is TGCGCCAGCAGTGAGGCGGGAGTCGGGAATGAGCAGTTCTTC.

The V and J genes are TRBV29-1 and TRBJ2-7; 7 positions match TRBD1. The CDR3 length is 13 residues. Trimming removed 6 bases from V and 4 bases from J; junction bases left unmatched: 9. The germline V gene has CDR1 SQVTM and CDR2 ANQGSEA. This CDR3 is CSVRGTAIYEQYF. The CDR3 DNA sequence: TGCAGCGTAAGAGGGACAGCGATTTACGAGCAGTACTTC.

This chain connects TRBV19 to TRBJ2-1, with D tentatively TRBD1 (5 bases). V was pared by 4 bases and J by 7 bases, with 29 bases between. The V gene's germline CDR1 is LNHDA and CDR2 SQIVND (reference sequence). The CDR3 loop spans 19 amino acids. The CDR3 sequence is CASSNRVRSSAPPGNEQFF. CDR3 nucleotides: TGTGCCAGTAGTAACAGAGTCCGGAGCTCAGCCCCCCCAGGGAATGAGCAGTTCTTC.

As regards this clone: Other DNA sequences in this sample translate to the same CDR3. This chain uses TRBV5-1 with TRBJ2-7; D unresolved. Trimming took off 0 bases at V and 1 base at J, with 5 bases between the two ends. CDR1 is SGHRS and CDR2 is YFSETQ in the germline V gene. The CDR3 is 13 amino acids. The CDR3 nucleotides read TGCGCCAGCAGCTTGGGCCAGTCCTACGAGCAGTACTTC. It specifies CASSLGQSYEQYF. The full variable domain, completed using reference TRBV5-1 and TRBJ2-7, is KAGVTQTPRYLIKTRGQQVTLSCSPISGHRSVSWYQQTPGQGLQFLFEYFSETQRNKGNFPGRFSGRQFSNSRSEMNVSTLELGDSALYLCASSLGQSYEQYFGPGTRLTVT.

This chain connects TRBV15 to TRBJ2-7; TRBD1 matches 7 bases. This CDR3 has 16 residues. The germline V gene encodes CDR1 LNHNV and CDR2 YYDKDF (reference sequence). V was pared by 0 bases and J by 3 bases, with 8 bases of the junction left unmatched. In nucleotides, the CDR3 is TGTGCCACCAGCAGAGAGATGACAGGGTACGGCTACGAGCAGTACTTC. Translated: CATSREMTGYGYEQYF.

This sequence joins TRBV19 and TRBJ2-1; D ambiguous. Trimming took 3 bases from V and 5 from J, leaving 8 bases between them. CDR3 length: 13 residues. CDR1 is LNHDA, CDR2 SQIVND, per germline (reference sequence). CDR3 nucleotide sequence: TGTGCCAGTAGTATCCCGCTGCACAATGAGCAGTTCTTC. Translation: CASSIPLHNEQFF.

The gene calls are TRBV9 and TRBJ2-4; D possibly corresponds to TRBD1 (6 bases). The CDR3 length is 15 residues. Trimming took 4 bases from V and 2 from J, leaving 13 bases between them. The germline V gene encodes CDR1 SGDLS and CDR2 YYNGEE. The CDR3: CASSPPQGPKNIQYF. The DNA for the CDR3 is TGTGCCAGCAGCCCGCCCCAGGGGCCCAAAAACATTCAGTACTTC.

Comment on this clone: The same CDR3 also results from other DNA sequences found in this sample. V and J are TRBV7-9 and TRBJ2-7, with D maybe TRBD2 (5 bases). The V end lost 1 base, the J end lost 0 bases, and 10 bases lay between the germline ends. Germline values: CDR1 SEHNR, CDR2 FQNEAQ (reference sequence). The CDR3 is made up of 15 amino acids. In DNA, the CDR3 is TGTGCCAGCAGCTTAGGAGGGAGCCGCTCCTACGAGCAGTACTTC. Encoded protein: CASSLGGSRSYEQYF.

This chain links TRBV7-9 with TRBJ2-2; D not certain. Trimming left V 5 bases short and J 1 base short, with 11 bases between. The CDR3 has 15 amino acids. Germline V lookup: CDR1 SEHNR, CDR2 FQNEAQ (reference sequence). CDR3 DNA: TGTGCCAGCAGCGATACCAGGAGGAACACCGGGGAGCTGTTTTTT. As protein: CASSDTRRNTGELFF.

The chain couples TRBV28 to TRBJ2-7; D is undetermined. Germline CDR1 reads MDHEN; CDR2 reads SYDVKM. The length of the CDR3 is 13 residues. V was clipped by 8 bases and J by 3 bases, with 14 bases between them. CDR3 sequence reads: CASLRIPNYEQYF. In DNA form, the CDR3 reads TGTGCCAGCCTGCGTATCCCAAACTACGAGCAGTACTTC.

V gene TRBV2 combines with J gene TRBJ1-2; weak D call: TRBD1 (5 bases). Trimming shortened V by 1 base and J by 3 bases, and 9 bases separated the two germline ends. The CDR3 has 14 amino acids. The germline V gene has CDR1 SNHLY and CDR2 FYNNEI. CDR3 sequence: CASSEGRGYYGYTF. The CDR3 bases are TGTGCCAGCAGTGAAGGACGGGGGTACTATGGCTACACCTTC.

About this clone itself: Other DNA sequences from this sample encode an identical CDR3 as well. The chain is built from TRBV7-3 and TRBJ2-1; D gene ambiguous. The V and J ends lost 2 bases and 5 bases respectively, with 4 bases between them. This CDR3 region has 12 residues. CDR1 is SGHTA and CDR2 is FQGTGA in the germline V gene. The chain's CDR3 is CASSLSNNEQFF. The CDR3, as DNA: TGTGCCAGCAGCTTATCCAACAATGAGCAGTTCTTC.

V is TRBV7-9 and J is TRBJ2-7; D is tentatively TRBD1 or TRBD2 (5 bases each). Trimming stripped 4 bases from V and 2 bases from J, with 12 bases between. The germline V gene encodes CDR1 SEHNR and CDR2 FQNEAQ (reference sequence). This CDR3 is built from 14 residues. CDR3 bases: TGTGCCAGCAGCTCCCGACAGCGGACCTACGAGCAGTACTTC. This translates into CASSSRQRTYEQYF.

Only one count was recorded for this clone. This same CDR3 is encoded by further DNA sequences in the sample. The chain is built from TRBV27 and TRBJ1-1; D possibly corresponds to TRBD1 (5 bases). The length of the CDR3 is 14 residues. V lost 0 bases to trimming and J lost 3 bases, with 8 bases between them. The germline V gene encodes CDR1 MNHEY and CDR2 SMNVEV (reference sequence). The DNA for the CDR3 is TGTGCCAGCAGTTTATCAGGGACCTACACTGAAGCTTTCTTT. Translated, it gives CASSLSGTYTEAFF.

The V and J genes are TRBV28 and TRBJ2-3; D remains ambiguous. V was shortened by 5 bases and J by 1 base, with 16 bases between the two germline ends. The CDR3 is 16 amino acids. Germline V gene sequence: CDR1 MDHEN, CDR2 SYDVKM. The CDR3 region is CASSPITPRGTDTQYF. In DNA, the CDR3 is TGTGCCAGCAGTCCAATTACCCCTAGGGGCACAGATACGCAGTATTTT.

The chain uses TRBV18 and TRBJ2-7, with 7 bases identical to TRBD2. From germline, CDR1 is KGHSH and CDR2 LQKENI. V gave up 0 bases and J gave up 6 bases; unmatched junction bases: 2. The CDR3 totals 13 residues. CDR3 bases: TGTGCCAGCTCACCACCGGGAGGGGTCGAGCAGTACTTC. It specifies CASSPPGGVEQYF.

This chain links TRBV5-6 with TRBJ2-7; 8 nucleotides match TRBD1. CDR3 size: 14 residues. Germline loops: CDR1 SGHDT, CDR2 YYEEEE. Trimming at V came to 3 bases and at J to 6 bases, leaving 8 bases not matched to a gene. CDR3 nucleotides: TGTGCCAGCAGCTATGAGACAGGGGCGAGCGAGCAGTACTTC. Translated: CASSYETGASEQYF.

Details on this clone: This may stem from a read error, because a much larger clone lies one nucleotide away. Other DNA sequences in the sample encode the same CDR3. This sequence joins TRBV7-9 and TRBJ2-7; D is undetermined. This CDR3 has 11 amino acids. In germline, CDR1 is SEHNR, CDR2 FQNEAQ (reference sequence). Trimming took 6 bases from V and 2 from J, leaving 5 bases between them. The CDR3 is CASSSPYEQYF. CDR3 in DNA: TGTGCCAGCAGTTCCCCCTACGAGCAGTACTTC.

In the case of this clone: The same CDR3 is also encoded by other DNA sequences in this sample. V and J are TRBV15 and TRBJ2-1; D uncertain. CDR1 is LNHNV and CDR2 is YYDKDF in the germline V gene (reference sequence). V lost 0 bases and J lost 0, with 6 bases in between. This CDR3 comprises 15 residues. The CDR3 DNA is TGTGCCACCAGCAGAGAGCGGAGCTCCTACAATGAGCAGTTCTTC. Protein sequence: CATSRERSSYNEQFF.

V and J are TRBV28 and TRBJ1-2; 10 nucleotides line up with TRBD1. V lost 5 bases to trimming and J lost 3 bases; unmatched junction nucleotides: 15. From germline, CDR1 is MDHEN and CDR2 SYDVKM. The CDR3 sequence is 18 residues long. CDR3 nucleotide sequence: TGTGCCAGCAGTCCCACCCCGCTTGGGACAGGGGAGGACTATGGCTACACCTTC. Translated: CASSPTPLGTGEDYGYTF.